A selection of T cell receptor beta chains follows, all from one sample in a study of T cell responses to AZD1222 COVID-19 vaccine. Clones were read by immunoSEQ multiplex PCR, and TCRdb kept only the in-frame ones, dropping some. The table has about 120,000 clones, more than 70% seen once; the top ten hold less than 6.5%. This sample comprised peripheral blood, obtained 28 days after the second AZD1222 dose. The receptors come from an adult who received the AZD1222 COVID-19 vaccine. The CDR3 runs from the conserved cysteine through the conserved F or W. D genes are given only for firm matches. Size tells how often a clone was seen (once, few, many) or the class of an expanded clone, and some rows leave it out.

d_gene,abundance,j_gene,v_gene,CDR3nt,CDR3aa
NA,NA,TRBJ1-6,TRBV5-1,TGCGCCAGCAGTGCCCATAGCGATTCACCCCTCCACTTT,CASSAHSDSPLHF
NA,NA,TRBJ1-5,TRBV6-6,TGTGCCAGCAGCGACACGGGCCCGGGGCATCAGCCCCAGCATTTT,CASSDTGPGHQPQHF
NA,NA,TRBJ1-5,TRBV28,TGTGCCAGCAGTTTATCAGGTGTGGGCAATCAGCCCCAGCATTTT,CASSLSGVGNQPQHF
TRBD1,NA,TRBJ1-1,TRBV12-3/TRBV12-4,TGTGCCAGCAGGGGACAGGAGAACACTGAAGCTTTCTTT,CASRGQENTEAFF
NA,NA,TRBJ2-3,TRBV11-2,TGTGCCAGCAGCTGGGGGCGCGGGGGCACAGATACGCAGTATTTT,CASSWGRGGTDTQYF
TRBD1,NA,TRBJ2-7,TRBV29-1,TGCAGCGTCCAATCACCGGGACAGGGGGGCTCCTACGAGCAGTACTTC,CSVQSPGQGGSYEQYF
NA,NA,TRBJ1-1,TRBV19,TGTGCCAGTAGTATAGATCGAGTCAACACTGAAGCTTTCTTT,CASSIDRVNTEAFF
TRBD2,NA,TRBJ2-2,TRBV19,TGTGCCACCAGAGCGGGGGGGAACACCGGGGAGCTGTTTTTT,CATRAGGNTGELFF
TRBD2,NA,TRBJ2-4,TRBV5-1,TGCGCCCGCAGACTGACGGGGGGGAGCATTCAGTACTTC,CARRLTGGSIQYF
NA,NA,TRBJ1-5,TRBV6-2/TRBV6-3,TGTGCCAGCAGCTTAGGAGACGGGGCTCTAGATCAGCCCCAGCATTTT,CASSLGDGALDQPQHF
TRBD2,NA,TRBJ2-1,TRBV28,TGTGCCAGCGGCCCTGCTAGCGGGGCACACAATGAGCAGTTCTTC,CASGPASGAHNEQFF
TRBD1,NA,TRBJ1-1,TRBV18,TGTGCCAGCTCCCCGGACAGGGATCGCTTCTTT,CASSPDRDRFF
NA,NA,TRBJ1-2,TRBV4-3,TGCGCCAGCAGCCAAGAAAATGGGGCTAACTATGGCTACACCTTC,CASSQENGANYGYTF
NA,NA,TRBJ1-1,TRBV3-1/TRBV3-2,TGTGCCAGCAGCCAAGGGACGTTGGGCACTGAAGCTTTCTTT,CASSQGTLGTEAFF
NA,few,TRBJ2-1,TRBV10-3,TGTGCCATCAGCTCGACTCTATACAATGAGCAGTTCTTC,CAISSTLYNEQFF
NA,NA,TRBJ2-3,TRBV6-1,TGTGCCAGCAGTGAACCGGGGAGCACAGATACGCAGTATTTT,CASSEPGSTDTQYF